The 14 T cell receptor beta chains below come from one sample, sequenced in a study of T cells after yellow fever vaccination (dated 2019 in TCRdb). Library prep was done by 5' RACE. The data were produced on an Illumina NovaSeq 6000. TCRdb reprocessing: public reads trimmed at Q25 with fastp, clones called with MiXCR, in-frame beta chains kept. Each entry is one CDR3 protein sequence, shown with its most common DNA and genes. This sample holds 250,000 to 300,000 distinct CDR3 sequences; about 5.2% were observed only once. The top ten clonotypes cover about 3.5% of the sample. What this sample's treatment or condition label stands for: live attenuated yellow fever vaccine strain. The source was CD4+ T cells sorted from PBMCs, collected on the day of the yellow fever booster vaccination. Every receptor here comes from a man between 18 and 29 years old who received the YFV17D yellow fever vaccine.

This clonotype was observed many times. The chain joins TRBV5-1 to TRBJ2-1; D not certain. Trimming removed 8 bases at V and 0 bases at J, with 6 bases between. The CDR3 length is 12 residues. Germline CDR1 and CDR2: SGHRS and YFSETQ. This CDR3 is CASVSSYNEQFF. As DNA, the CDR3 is TGCGCCAGTGTGAGCTCCTACAATGAGCAGTTCTTC.

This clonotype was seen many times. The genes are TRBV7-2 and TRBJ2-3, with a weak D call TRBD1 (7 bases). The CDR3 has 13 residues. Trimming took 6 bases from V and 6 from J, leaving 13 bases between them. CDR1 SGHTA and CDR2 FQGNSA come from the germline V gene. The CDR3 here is CASSFQGGDTQYF. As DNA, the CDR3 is TGTGCCAGCAGTTTTCAGGGGGGTGATACGCAGTATTTT.

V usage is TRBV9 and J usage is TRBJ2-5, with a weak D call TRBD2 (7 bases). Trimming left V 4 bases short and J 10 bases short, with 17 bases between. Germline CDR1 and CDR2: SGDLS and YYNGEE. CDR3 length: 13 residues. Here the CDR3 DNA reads TGTGCCAGCAGCCAACGGAGGGGGGGGAGCCAGTACTTC. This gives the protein CASSQRRGGSQYF.

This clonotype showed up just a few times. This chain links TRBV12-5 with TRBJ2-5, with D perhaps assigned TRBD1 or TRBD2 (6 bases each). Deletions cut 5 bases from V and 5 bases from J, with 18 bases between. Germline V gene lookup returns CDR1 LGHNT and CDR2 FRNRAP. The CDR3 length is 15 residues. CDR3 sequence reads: CASGPGGAGEETQYF. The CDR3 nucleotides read TGTGCTAGTGGTCCCGGAGGGGCAGGGGAGGAGACCCAGTACTTC.

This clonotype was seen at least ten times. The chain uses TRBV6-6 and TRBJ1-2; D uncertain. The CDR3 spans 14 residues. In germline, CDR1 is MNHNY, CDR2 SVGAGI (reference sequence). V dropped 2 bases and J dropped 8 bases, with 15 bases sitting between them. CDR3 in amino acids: CASSYPDDLGGYTF. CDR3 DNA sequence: TGTGCCAGCAGTTACCCGGACGACCTGGGCGGCTACACCTTC.

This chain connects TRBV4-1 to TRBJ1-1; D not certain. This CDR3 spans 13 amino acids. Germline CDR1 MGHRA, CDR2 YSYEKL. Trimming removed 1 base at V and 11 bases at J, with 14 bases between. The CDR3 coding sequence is TGCGCCAGCAGCCAAGCTTCGTTGGGCGGGGCTTTCTTT. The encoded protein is CASSQASLGGAFF.

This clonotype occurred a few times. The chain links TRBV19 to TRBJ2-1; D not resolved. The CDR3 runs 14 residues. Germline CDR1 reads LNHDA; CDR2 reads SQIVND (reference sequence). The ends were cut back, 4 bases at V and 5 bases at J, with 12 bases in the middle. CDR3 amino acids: CASSRRLADNEQFF. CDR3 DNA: TGTGCCAGTAGTAGGAGATTAGCCGACAATGAGCAGTTCTTC.

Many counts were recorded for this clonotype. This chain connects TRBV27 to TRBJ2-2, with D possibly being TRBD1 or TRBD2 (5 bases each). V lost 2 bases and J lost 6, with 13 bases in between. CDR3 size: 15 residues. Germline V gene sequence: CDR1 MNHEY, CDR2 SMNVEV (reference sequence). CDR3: CASSLEGRPPGELFF. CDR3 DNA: TGTGCCAGCAGTTTAGAGGGACGCCCTCCCGGGGAGCTGTTTTTT.

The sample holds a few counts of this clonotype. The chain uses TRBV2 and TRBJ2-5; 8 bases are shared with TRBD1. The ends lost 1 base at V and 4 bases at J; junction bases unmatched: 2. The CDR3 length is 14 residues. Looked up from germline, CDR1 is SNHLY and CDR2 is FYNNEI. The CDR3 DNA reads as TGTGCCAGCAGTGAAGGAACAGGGGGAGAGACCCAGTACTTC. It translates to CASSEGTGGETQYF.

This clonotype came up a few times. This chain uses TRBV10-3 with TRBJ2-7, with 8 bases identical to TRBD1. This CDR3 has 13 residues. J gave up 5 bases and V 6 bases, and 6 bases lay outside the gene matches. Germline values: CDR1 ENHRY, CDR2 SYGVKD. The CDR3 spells CAIRGPGGDEQYF. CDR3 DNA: TGTGCCATCAGGGGCCCAGGGGGCGACGAGCAGTACTTC.

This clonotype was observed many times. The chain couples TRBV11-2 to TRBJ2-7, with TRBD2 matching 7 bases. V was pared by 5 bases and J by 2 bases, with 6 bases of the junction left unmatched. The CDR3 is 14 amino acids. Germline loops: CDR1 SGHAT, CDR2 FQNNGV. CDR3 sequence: CASSPSGTPYEQYF. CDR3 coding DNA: TGTGCCAGCAGCCCTAGCGGAACTCCCTACGAGCAGTACTTC.

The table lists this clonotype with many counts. This chain's CDR3 is CASSLGLEQFF. CDR3 sequence (DNA): TGTGCCAGCAGTTTAGGATTAGAGCAGTTCTTC. The chain employs TRBV27 and TRBJ2-1, with no clear D. Looked up from germline, CDR1 is MNHEY and CDR2 is SMNVEV (reference sequence). The CDR3 extends over 11 amino acids. V lost 2 bases, J lost 10 bases, and 6 bases lay in between.

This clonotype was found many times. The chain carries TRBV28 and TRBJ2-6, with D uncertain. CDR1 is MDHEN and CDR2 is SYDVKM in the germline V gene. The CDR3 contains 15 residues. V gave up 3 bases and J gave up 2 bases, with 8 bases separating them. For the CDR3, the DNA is TGTGCCAGCAGTTTCGTCCTCCCTGGGGCCAACGTCCTGACTTTC. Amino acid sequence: CASSFVLPGANVLTF.

CDR3 amino acids: CASSRRDHF. CDR3 nucleotide sequence: TGTGCCAGCAGCCGCCGTGACCACTTT. J is TRBJ1-6 and V is TRBV7-3; D ambiguous. V lost 5 bases to trimming and J lost 18 bases, with 8 bases between them. The CDR3 spans 9 residues. Germline V gene sequence: CDR1 SGHTA, CDR2 FQGTGA. Supplemented by reference TRBV7-3 and TRBJ1-6, the full variable domain reads GAGVSQTPSNKVTEKGKYVELRCDPISGHTALYWYRQSLGQGPEFLIYFQGTGAADDSGLPNDRFFAVRPEGSVSTLKIQRTERGDSAVYLCASSRRDHFGNGTRLTVT.